Listed below are T cell receptor beta chains from one sample, sequenced in a study of blood T cell repertoires in COVID-19. The method was immunoSEQ multiplex PCR; TCRdb's version includes in-frame clones alone and lacks a portion of them. In the table there are 35,000 to 45,000 clones, approximately 81% of which are singletons. The sample taken for sequencing was peripheral blood. These receptors came from a woman in her 70s in a cohort sampled during active COVID-19. Each CDR3 is given with its conserved first and last residue. A D gene is named only where the DNA matches it firmly. Rows give clone size only sometimes, using once, few, many, or a class for an expanded clone.

-	TRBV5-1	-	TRBJ2-2	CASSLDPGNTGELFF	TGCGCCAGCAGCTTGGATCCGGGGAACACCGGGGAGCTGTTTTTT
-	TRBV28	-	TRBJ2-3	CASSSAGAPGDTQYF	TGTGCCAGCAGCTCAGCAGGGGCCCCCGGAGATACGCAGTATTTT
TRBD1	TRBV19	-	TRBJ2-1	CASSIKSQGAWEQFF	TGTGCCAGTAGTATAAAAAGCCAGGGGGCATGGGAGCAGTTCTTC
-	TRBV19	few	TRBJ2-3	CASTDRGDTQYF	TGTGCCAGTACAGATCGGGGAGATACGCAGTATTTT
-	TRBV24-1	-	TRBJ2-3	CATSEPGTDTQYF	TGTGCCACCAGTGAGCCAGGGACAGATACGCAGTATTTT
-	TRBV10-1	-	TRBJ1-1	CASSLQENTEAFF	TGCGCCAGCAGTTTACAGGAGAACACTGAAGCTTTCTTT
TRBD1	TRBV25-1	-	TRBJ2-2	CASSDLTGVLSGELFF	TGTGCCAGCAGTGACTTGACAGGGGTCTTGTCCGGGGAGCTGTTTTTT
-	TRBV19	-	TRBJ1-3	CASSSGHSGNTIYF	TGTGCCAGTAGTTCCGGACACTCTGGAAACACCATATATTTT
-	TRBV4-3	-	TRBJ2-2	CASSQAGYGPGELFF	TGCGCCAGCAGCCAAGCAGGGTATGGGCCGGGGGAGCTGTTTTTT
TRBD1	TRBV5-1	many	TRBJ2-7	CASSLAGTGVGSYEQYF	TGCGCCAGCAGCTTGGCCGGGACAGGGGTTGGGTCCTACGAGCAGTACTTC
-	TRBV10-3	-	TRBJ2-5	CAISDRQETQYF	TGTGCCATCAGTGACAGGCAAGAGACCCAGTACTTC
TRBD2	TRBV11-3	-	TRBJ2-1	CAPSSGGGTNTEQFF	TGTGCCCCCAGCAGCGGGGGGGGGACTAACACTGAGCAGTTCTTC
-	TRBV7-2	-	TRBJ2-5	CASSPWGGTETQYF	TGTGCCAGCAGCCCCTGGGGCGGGACGGAGACCCAGTACTTC
TRBD1	TRBV28	once	TRBJ1-2	CASSLFAGGIDYGYTF	TGTGCCAGCAGTTTATTCGCAGGGGGCATAGACTATGGCTACACCTTC
TRBD1	TRBV7-9	-	TRBJ1-2	CASSAGQGQGYGYTF	TGTGCCAGCAGCGCCGGACAGGGCCAGGGCTATGGCTACACCTTC
TRBD1	TRBV24-1	-	TRBJ2-1	CATSDGPGQNEQFF	TGTGCCACCAGTGATGGACCGGGACAGAATGAGCAGTTCTTC
TRBD1	TRBV28	-	TRBJ1-1	CATGGPTEAFF	TGTGCAACAGGGGGCCCCACTGAAGCTTTCTTT
TRBD2	TRBV6-1	-	TRBJ2-3	CASSETSGVMTDTQYF	TGTGCCAGCAGTGAAACTAGCGGCGTGATGACAGATACGCAGTATTTT
-	TRBV6-5	-	TRBJ2-2	CASSIPGLNTGELFF	TGTGCCAGCAGTATTCCGGGACTGAACACCGGGGAGCTGTTTTTT
-	TRBV19	-	TRBJ1-4	CASSMQGGGEKLFF	TGTGCCAGTAGTATGCAGGGCGGCGGTGAAAAACTGTTTTTT
TRBD1	TRBV24-1	-	TRBJ2-1	CATSRGQGGAQFF	TGTGCCACCAGTCGGGGACAGGGAGGCGCGCAGTTCTTC
TRBD2	TRBV7-9	-	TRBJ2-3	CASSLRGGSTDTQYF	TGTGCCAGCAGCTTACGGGGGGGCAGCACAGATACGCAGTATTTT
TRBD2	TRBV7-2	-	TRBJ2-7	CASSKLAGAREQYF	TGTGCCAGCAGCAAACTAGCGGGGGCTCGCGAGCAGTACTTC
TRBD2	TRBV9	-	TRBJ2-2	CASSVGLAGKTGELFF	TGTGCCAGCAGCGTGGGACTAGCGGGAAAAACCGGGGAGCTGTTTTTT